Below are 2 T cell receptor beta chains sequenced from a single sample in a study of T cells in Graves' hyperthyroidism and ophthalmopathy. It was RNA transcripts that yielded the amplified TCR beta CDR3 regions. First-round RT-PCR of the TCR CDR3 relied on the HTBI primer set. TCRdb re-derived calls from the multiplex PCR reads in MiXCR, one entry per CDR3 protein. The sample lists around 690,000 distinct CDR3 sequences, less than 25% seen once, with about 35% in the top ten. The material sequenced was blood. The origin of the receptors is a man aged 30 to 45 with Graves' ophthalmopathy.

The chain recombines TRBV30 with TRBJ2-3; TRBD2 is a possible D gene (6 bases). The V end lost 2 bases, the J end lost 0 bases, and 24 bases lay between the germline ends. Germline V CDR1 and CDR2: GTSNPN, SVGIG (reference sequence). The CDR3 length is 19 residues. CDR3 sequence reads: CAWSSPILNSGTSTDTQYF. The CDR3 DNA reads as TGTGCCTGGAGTTCCCCGATTCTTAATAGCGGCACTAGCACAGATACGCAGTATTTT.

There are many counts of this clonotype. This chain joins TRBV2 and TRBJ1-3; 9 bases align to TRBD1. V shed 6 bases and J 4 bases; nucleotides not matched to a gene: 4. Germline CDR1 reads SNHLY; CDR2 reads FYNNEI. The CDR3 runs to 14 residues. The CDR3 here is CASRGDRVGNTIYF. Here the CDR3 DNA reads TGTGCCAGCAGGGGGGACAGGGTAGGAAACACCATATATTTT.